A single sample gave rise to the 28 T cell receptor beta chains below, sequenced in a study of persistence of HIV-infected CD4 T cells (dated by TCRdb to the early 2020s). Per the publication, the treatment or condition label means: suppressive antiretroviral therapy. Cells were stimulated with a pool of overlapping HIV-1 Gag 15-mer peptides at approximately 0.92 ug per peptide per mL. Sorting of responding CD4+ T cells was based on upregulation of both CD40 ligand and CD69. What these receptors recognize is not known. The immunoSEQ hsTCRB assay version 4, run in survey mode, was used to sequence TCRbeta repertoires from genomic DNA. In its TCRdb copy, this immuneACCESS table keeps in-frame sequences only and misses some clones. Where compared with another copy, unresolved V genes explain less than half of these, and the others have no known cause. Across this sample there are 25,000 to 35,000 clones, with 65% to 75% seen only once. In total, the top ten clones hold roughly 1.5% of the sample.

The sequencing here drew on CD4+ T cells sorted from PBMCs after approximately 19-hour stimulation, taken from a patient who received antiretroviral therapy. The cell subset or site label of this sample denotes: CD40L+CD69+ CD4 T cells responding to HIV-1 Gag peptides. The receptors were gathered from an adult man with HIV who was CMV-seropositive.

The rearrangement joins TRBV6-5 to TRBJ2-7; 7 bases map to TRBD2. Germline V gene sequence: CDR1 MNHEY, CDR2 SVGAGI. V gave up 8 bases and J gave up 5 bases; unmatched junction bases: 9. The length of the CDR3 is 13 residues. The CDR3 loop is CASPGEGFNEQYF. CDR3 in DNA: TGTGCCAGCCCGGGGGAGGGGTTCAACGAGCAGTACTTC.

This sequence joins TRBV11-2 and TRBJ2-1; 8 bases are a match to TRBD1. V lost 4 bases, J lost 14 bases, and 4 bases stayed unmatched. CDR1 is SGHAT, CDR2 FQNNGV, per germline. The CDR3 runs 11 residues. The CDR3 sequence is CASSSGQGEFF. CDR3 DNA sequence: TGTGCCAGCAGCTCCGGACAGGGCGAGTTCTTC.

J is TRBJ2-6 and V is TRBV7-9; tentative D call: TRBD2 (5 bases). This CDR3 is built from 16 residues. Germline CDR1 reads SEHNR; CDR2 reads FQNEAQ (reference sequence). Trimming removed 2 bases at V and 2 bases at J, with 10 bases between. The CDR3 DNA reads TGTGCCAGCAGCTTAAATGTGAGGGCTGGGGCCAACGTCCTGACTTTC. Its translation is CASSLNVRAGANVLTF.

This clone was counted only a few times. The V call is TRBV6-1, the J call TRBJ1-3, with 7 positions matching TRBD1. CDR1 and CDR2 (germline): MNHNS, SASEGT. This CDR3 has 16 residues. With 4 bases clipped from V and 0 bases from J, the junction kept 6 bases outside the gene matches. The CDR3 reads CASSVGQRSSGNTIYF. The CDR3 bases are TGTGCCAGCAGTGTGGGACAGAGGAGCTCTGGAAACACCATATATTTT.

The chain has TRBV3-1 (or the pseudogene TRBV3-2) and TRBJ2-3, with D perhaps matching TRBD2 (5 bases). This CDR3 is built from 15 residues. Trimming left V 1 base short and J 5 bases short, with 13 bases between. Germline V gene data show CDR1 as LGHDT and CDR2 as YNNKEL (reference sequence). CDR3 sequence: CASSQALGLGDTQYF. CDR3 DNA: TGTGCCAGCAGCCAAGCACTAGGGCTAGGAGATACGCAGTATTTT.

The CDR3 bases are TGTGCCAGCAGTCCTACTACAGGGAACAACTATGGCTACACCTTC. It translates to CASSPTTGNNYGYTF. V usage is TRBV6-5 and J usage is TRBJ1-2; a possible D gene is TRBD1 (6 bases). This CDR3 is built from 15 residues. The V and J ends lost 5 bases and 2 bases respectively, with 15 bases between them. Germline lookup yields CDR1 MNHEY and CDR2 SVGAGI.

This chain links TRBV2 with TRBJ2-6; TRBD1 is a possible D gene (6 bases). CDR1 and CDR2 from the germline V gene are SNHLY and FYNNEI. This CDR3 is 14 amino acids long. Trimming left V 4 bases short and J 4 bases short, with 8 bases between. The chain's CDR3 is CASSAQGGANVLTF. CDR3 nucleotide sequence: TGTGCCAGCAGTGCGCAGGGGGGGGCCAACGTCCTGACTTTC. Full variable domain (missing parts from reference TRBV2 and TRBJ2-6): EPEVTQTPSHQVTQMGQEVILRCVPISNHLYFYWYRQILGQKVEFLVSFYNNEISEKSEIFDDQFSVERPDGSNFTLKIRSTKLEDSAMYFCASSAQGGANVLTFGAGSRLTVL.

The count of this clone is one. The chain recombines TRBV19 with TRBJ2-2; weak D call: TRBD1 (6 bases). Trimming stripped 4 bases from V and 4 bases from J, with 10 bases between. The CDR3 length is 14 residues. CDR1 and CDR2 from the germline V gene are LNHDA and SQIVND (reference sequence). CDR3 sequence reads: CASSNGRGTGELFF. The CDR3 region has the DNA TGTGCCAGTAGTAACGGCAGGGGCACCGGGGAGCTGTTTTTT.

This chain links TRBV7-9 with TRBJ2-7, with D perhaps TRBD2 (6 bases). Trimming cost V 5 bases and J 2 bases, with 13 bases left between them. Germline-derived CDR1 and CDR2 are SEHNR and FQNEAQ (reference sequence). This CDR3 is built from 14 residues. CDR3 nucleotides: TGTGCCAGCAGCCGGGATGGAGGGACCTACGAGCAGTACTTC. Translating it yields CASSRDGGTYEQYF.

The genes are TRBV3-1 (or the pseudogene TRBV3-2) and TRBJ1-2, with D uncertain. Germline V gene lookup returns CDR1 LGHDT and CDR2 YNNKEL (reference sequence). This CDR3 contains 15 residues. Trimming took 0 bases from V and 8 from J, leaving 16 bases between them. The CDR3 spells CASSQDMRAAGGYTF. In DNA form, the CDR3 reads TGTGCCAGCAGCCAAGATATGAGGGCGGCCGGGGGCTACACCTTC.

On this clone itself: The same CDR3 arises from other DNA sequences in this sample as well. The chain uses TRBV25-1 and TRBJ1-6; D perhaps matches TRBD1 (6 bases). The CDR3 spans 15 residues. V was pared by 1 base and J by 6 bases, with 10 bases between. Germline loops: CDR1 MGHDK, CDR2 SYGVNS. The CDR3 loop reads CASSELRGINSPLHF. Written as DNA, the CDR3 is TGTGCCAGCAGTGAATTGAGGGGGATTAATTCACCCCTCCACTTT.

The CDR3 sequence is CASSLGGSNEKLFF. The CDR3 region has the DNA TGCGCCAGCAGCTTGGGTGGTTCGAATGAAAAACTGTTTTTT. V usage is TRBV5-1 and J usage is TRBJ1-4; D is unclear. Germline assignment: CDR1 SGHRS and CDR2 YFSETQ. This CDR3 has 14 residues. V dropped 0 bases and J dropped 5 bases, with 8 bases sitting between them. Full variable domain (missing parts from reference TRBV5-1 and TRBJ1-4): KAGVTQTPRYLIKTRGQQVTLSCSPISGHRSVSWYQQTPGQGLQFLFEYFSETQRNKGNFPGRFSGRQFSNSRSEMNVSTLELGDSALYLCASSLGGSNEKLFFGSGTQLSVL.

The V call is TRBV7-9, the J call TRBJ2-7; 8 bases align to TRBD2. The CDR3 is 14 amino acids. V shed 5 bases, J shed 5 bases, and the junction held 8 bases outside the gene matches. Per the germline V gene, CDR1 is SEHNR and CDR2 is FQNEAQ (reference sequence). The CDR3 nucleotides read TGTGCCAGCAGCCCCTGGACCGGGGGGGACGAGCAGTACTTC. Its protein is CASSPWTGGDEQYF.

V is TRBV18 and J is TRBJ1-3, with 7 bases that match TRBD1. Per the germline V gene, CDR1 is KGHSH and CDR2 is LQKENI. With 6 bases clipped from V and 2 bases from J, the junction kept 7 bases outside the gene matches. The CDR3 is 15 amino acids. For the CDR3, the DNA is TGTGCCAGCTCGACTCAGGGGGTGGCTGGAAACACCATATATTTT. Translated: CASSTQGVAGNTIYF.

The chain combines TRBV5-1 with TRBJ1-1; no firm D call. The V gene's germline CDR1 is SGHRS and CDR2 YFSETQ. CDR3 size: 16 residues. V lost 4 bases and J lost 3, with 19 bases in between. The CDR3 DNA sequence: TGCGCCAGCAGCCGTGGGGTGGAGAGCGTTTACACTGAAGCTTTCTTT. Protein sequence: CASSRGVESVYTEAFF.

The J gene is TRBJ1-5, the V gene TRBV5-6; D might be TRBD1 (6 bases). CDR3 length: 14 amino acids. With 1 base removed from V and 11 bases from J, the gap between germline ends came to 16 bases. The germline CDR1 and CDR2 sequences are SGHDT and YYEEEE. As DNA, the CDR3 is TGTGCCAGCAGCTTGTCAGGGGTCCTCGAGGCCCAGCATTTT. Its protein product is CASSLSGVLEAQHF.

This clone was picked up a small number of times. The rearrangement links TRBV29-1 to TRBJ2-7, with 7 bases lining up with TRBD2. The CDR3 has 13 residues. V shed 4 bases, J shed 2 bases, and the junction held 5 bases outside the gene matches. The germline CDR1 and CDR2 sequences are SQVTM and ANQGSEA. This CDR3 is CSVVGGGTYEQYF. The CDR3 DNA reads as TGCAGCGTTGTGGGGGGAGGGACCTACGAGCAGTACTTC.

The chain couples TRBV6-1 to TRBJ1-2, with D unclear. V was pared by 1 base and J by 4 bases, with 13 bases between. The CDR3 extends over 15 amino acids. CDR1 is MNHNS, CDR2 SASEGT, per germline. CDR3 DNA sequence: TGTGCCAGCAGTGAAGGTTTCGGGAGGAGCTATGGCTACACCTTC. This gives the protein CASSEGFGRSYGYTF.

The chain employs TRBV2 and TRBJ1-1; D might be TRBD1 (5 bases). CDR1 is SNHLY, CDR2 FYNNEI, per germline. Trimming shortened V by 5 bases and J by 5 bases, and 12 bases separated the two germline ends. There are 13 residues in the CDR3. CDR3 protein: CASSTQGQTEAFF. DNA of the CDR3: TGTGCCAGCAGTACCCAGGGTCAAACTGAAGCTTTCTTT.

The gene calls are TRBV28 and TRBJ2-6; unclear D gene. CDR1 MDHEN and CDR2 SYDVKM come from the germline V gene. The CDR3 length is 16 residues. Trimming took 8 bases from V and 0 from J, leaving 14 bases between them. The CDR3 DNA reads as TGTGCCAGCGGGAAAGACCTTAGCTCTGGGGCCAACGTCCTGACTTTC. This codes for CASGKDLSSGANVLTF.

The chain recombines TRBV3-1 (or the pseudogene TRBV3-2) with TRBJ1-1; D is uncertain. The CDR3 totals 11 residues. The germline V gene encodes CDR1 LGHDT and CDR2 YNNKEL (reference sequence). Trimming stripped 9 bases from V and 6 bases from J, with 11 bases between. The CDR3 sequence: CASRRKAEAFF. The CDR3 DNA is TGTGCCAGTCGCCGTAAGGCTGAAGCTTTCTTT.

Within the sample, this clone is medium-sized (0.01 to 0.1%). The rearrangement links TRBV2 to TRBJ2-1; 7 nucleotides line up with TRBD1. The V gene end was trimmed by 4 bases and the J gene end by 5 bases; junction bases not matched to a gene: 5. The CDR3 consists of 14 residues. Per the germline V gene, CDR1 is SNHLY and CDR2 is FYNNEI. For the CDR3, the DNA is TGTGCCAGCAGTGTCGGGCAGGGGGACAATGAGCAGTTCTTC. This translates into CASSVGQGDNEQFF.

The chain has TRBV6-5 and TRBJ1-1; 10 positions agree with TRBD1. The CDR3 runs 15 residues. V was pared by 5 bases and J by 5 bases, with 8 bases of the junction left unmatched. The V gene's germline CDR1 is MNHEY and CDR2 SVGAGI. CDR3 amino acids: CASSPRTGGVTEAFF. The CDR3 coding sequence is TGTGCCAGCAGTCCTCGGACAGGGGGTGTAACTGAAGCTTTCTTT.

The V and J genes are TRBV19 and TRBJ1-5; 12 positions agree with TRBD1. J lost 2 bases, V lost 4 bases, and 9 bases had no gene match. The CDR3 length is 18 residues. CDR1 and CDR2 (germline): LNHDA, SQIVND (reference sequence). CDR3 bases: TGTGCCAGTAGTACCCGAGGGACAGGGGGCCGGGGCAATCAGCCCCAGCATTTT. Its protein product is CASSTRGTGGRGNQPQHF. Filled out from reference TRBV19 and TRBJ1-5, the complete variable domain reads DGGITQSPKYLFRKEGQNVTLSCEQNLNHDAMYWYRQDPGQGLRLIYYSQIVNDFQKGDIAEGYSVSREKKESFPLTVTSAQKNPTAFYLCASSTRGTGGRGNQPQHFGDGTRLSIL.

The sample holds a few counts of this clone. The chain recombines TRBV6-5 with TRBJ1-1; perhaps TRBD1 as D (5 bases). The length of the CDR3 is 15 residues. Trimming removed 5 bases from V and 1 base from J, with 14 bases in between. Germline CDR1 and CDR2: MNHEY and SVGAGI. CDR3 amino acids: CASSRGATPNTEAFF. As DNA, the CDR3 is TGTGCCAGCAGTCGAGGGGCGACACCGAACACTGAAGCTTTCTTT.

This clone was counted a single time. V is TRBV7-3 and J is TRBJ1-2; TRBD1 is a possible D gene (6 bases). V was shortened by 5 bases and J by 6 bases, with 16 bases between the two germline ends. CDR3 size: 14 residues. Germline V gene sequence: CDR1 SGHTA, CDR2 FQGTGA. The CDR3 region has the DNA TGTGCCAGCAGCGCGGAGCCTTCAGGGGATGGCTACACCTTC. Protein sequence: CASSAEPSGDGYTF.

The CDR3: CASSISWGSGNTIYF. The CDR3 coding sequence is TGTGCCAGCAGTATCTCTTGGGGCTCGGGAAACACCATATATTTT. The rearrangement uses TRBV9 and TRBJ1-3; D is possibly TRBD1 (5 bases). Deletions cut 5 bases from V and 4 bases from J, with 16 bases between. The germline gives CDR1 SGDLS, CDR2 YYNGEE. The CDR3 runs 15 residues.

The J gene is TRBJ1-3, the V gene TRBV20-1; the D is unclear. V shed 3 bases and J shed 3 bases, with 15 bases lying between them. Germline V gives CDR1 DFQATT, CDR2 SNEGSKA (reference sequence). CDR3 length: 15 residues. The CDR3 loop reads CSASGGPLGGNTIYF. The CDR3 nucleotides are TGCAGTGCTAGTGGTGGTCCGCTGGGTGGAAACACCATATATTTT.